This TCR beta chain came from a study of shared clonotypes between healthy human individuals. Clones were sequenced by immunoSEQ multiplex PCR, and TCRdb holds only the in-frame ones, with some missing. The table includes a few million clones, nearly 97% detected once. The CDR3 covers 15 residues. Germline CDR1 is KGHSH and CDR2 is LQKENI. The trim removed 3 bases at V and 9 bases at J, leaving 9 bases unmatched. Free of recent acute infections or vaccinations, the donors were healthy HIV-negative adults. The donors, all of them Caucasian adults, lived in Nashville, Tennessee. The investigators split CD4+ cells into a CD45RA+ naive subset and a CD45RA-negative memory subset. With regard to this clone: Its matching antigen is unknown.

Overall study results and limits: Sharing across four donors was highest in naive CD4 (around 5%) and lowest in memory CD8 (about 0.4%).

This receptor was identified in a man between 18 and 29 years old in good health. V is TRBV18 and J is TRBJ2-4; 9 positions agree with TRBD1. Sequencing input: naive CD4+ T cells sorted from blood. Subset noted: CD45RA+ positively selected. DNA for the CDR3: TGTGCCAGCTCACCCCTGGGGGACAGGGCGACCATTCAGTACTTC. Translating it yields CASSPLGDRATIQYF.